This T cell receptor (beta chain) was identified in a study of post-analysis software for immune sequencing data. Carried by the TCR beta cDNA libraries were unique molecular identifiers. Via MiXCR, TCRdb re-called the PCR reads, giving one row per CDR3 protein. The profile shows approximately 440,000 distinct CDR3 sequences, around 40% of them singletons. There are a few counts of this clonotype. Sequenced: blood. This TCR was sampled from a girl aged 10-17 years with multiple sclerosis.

The CDR3: CATSRDLSSYNEQFF. DNA for the CDR3: TGTGCCACCAGCAGAGATCTGTCCTCCTACAATGAGCAGTTCTTC. V and J are TRBV15 and TRBJ2-1; D call uncertain. CDR3 length equals 15 residues. Between the trimmed V and J ends, which lost 0 bases and 0 bases, there was a span of 6 bases. Germline-derived CDR1 and CDR2 are LNHNV and YYDKDF (reference sequence).